A single sample is the source of the 2 T cell receptor beta chains below, sequenced in a study of cytomegalovirus exposure and HLA in healthy donors. TCRdb's table, derived via immunoSEQ multiplex PCR, lists solely in-frame clones and lacks some. The sample consists of about 220,000 clones, about nine tenths of them appearing once. The sequenced material came from PBMCs. These receptors originate from a woman between 18 and 29 years old in good health and CMV-seronegative.

V usage is TRBV5-1 and J usage is TRBJ1-3; D is undetermined. Germline-derived CDR1 and CDR2 are SGHRS and YFSETQ. V gave up 1 base and J gave up 1 base, with 3 bases separating them. This CDR3 is 13 amino acids long. In nucleotides, the CDR3 is TGCGCCAGCAGCTTGTCGTCTGGAAACACCATATATTTT. This gives the protein CASSLSSGNTIYF.

This clone was recorded once. The V call is TRBV5-1, the J call TRBJ2-1, with 7 nucleotides matching TRBD1. The V and J ends lost 2 bases and 10 bases, in that order; junction bases with no gene match: 9. The CDR3 is 14 amino acids. Germline V gives CDR1 SGHRS, CDR2 YFSETQ. The CDR3 here is CASSFGRGTEEQFF. CDR3 coding DNA: TGCGCCAGCAGCTTTGGCAGGGGGACGGAGGAGCAGTTCTTC.